The source of this T cell receptor (beta chain) is a study of early T cells in non-severe SARS-CoV-2 infection. Study findings and constraints: Matching with VDJdb favored anti-spike CD8 responses (missing private and CD4 specificities).

Individual cDNA molecules received unique molecular identifiers. Each CDR3 protein gets one entry after TCRdb re-called the 5' RACE reads with MiXCR. The data hold approximately 32,000 distinct CDR3 sequences, with under 7.5% observed a single time. A remark on this clonotype: What it binds is not known.

This clonotype was sampled from an adult who was a healthcare worker with PCR-confirmed SARS-CoV-2 infection or an uninfected control (not recorded which). Source material: whole blood.

DNA for the CDR3: TGCAGTGCTAGTCTAGGGCTTCTTACAGATACGCAGTATTTT. Protein: CSASLGLLTDTQYF. This sequence joins TRBV20-1 and TRBJ2-3; D remains unclear. V was cut by 3 bases and J by 3 bases, with 13 bases left in between. The CDR3 runs to 14 residues. Per the germline V gene, CDR1 is DFQATT and CDR2 is SNEGSKA (reference sequence).